This TCR beta chain appears in the sequencing data of a study of cytomegalovirus exposure and HLA in healthy donors. Note on this clone: Its antigen is still unknown.

In germline, CDR1 is MDHEN, CDR2 SYDVKM. J lost 1 base, V lost 2 bases, and 6 bases had no gene match. The CDR3 is 17 residues long. Whole-study results and caveats: Most TCR sequences were uncommon, yet certain public TCRs appeared in many donors. The authors judged a highly shared variant cluster likely a sequencing artifact.

The PCR employed 60 Vbeta primers together with 13 Jbeta primers. Sequencing was performed with immunoSEQ multiplex PCR; in TCRdb, only in-frame clones are kept and a portion is missing. The sample yields 95,000 to 150,000 clones, roughly 70% seen once. The V call is TRBV28, the J call TRBJ2-3; 10 positions match TRBD2. Sample: PBMCs. The sequence derives from a man under 40 in good health and CMV-seronegative. CDR3 sequence: CASSLTILAGGTDTQYF. In DNA form, the CDR3 reads TGTGCCAGCAGTTTAACGATCCTAGCGGGGGGCACAGATACGCAGTATTTT.